Listed below are T cell receptor beta chains from one sample, sequenced in a study of T cells in Graves' hyperthyroidism and ophthalmopathy. TCRdb re-derived calls from the multiplex PCR reads in MiXCR, one entry per CDR3 protein. This table has about 59,000 distinct CDR3 sequences, approximately 57% appearing once. Sample: blood. The receptors derive from an older woman with Graves' ophthalmopathy. Each CDR3 is given with its conserved first and last residue. A D gene is named only where the DNA matches it firmly. Where a row states a size, it is once, few, many or the class of an expanded clone; other rows omit it.

>many|TRBJ1-2|-|TRBV27
CASLDTLYGYTF
TGTGCCAGCCTCGACACACTCTATGGCTACACCTTC
>many|TRBJ1-4|-|TRBV5-1
CASSLVGMNEKLFF
TGCGCCAGCAGCTTGGTTGGGATGAATGAAAAACTGTTTTTT
>many|TRBJ2-1|TRBD1|TRBV2
CASSNRGSRDLGEQFF
TGTGCCAGCAGTAACAGGGGATCCCGGGACCTCGGTGAGCAGTTCTTC
>-|TRBJ1-4|-|TRBV12-3/TRBV12-4
CASSLVQYNEKLFF
TGTGCCAGCAGTTTGGTACAGTATAATGAAAAACTGTTTTTT
>-|TRBJ1-3|-|TRBV10-2
CASGNTIYF
TGCGCCAGCGGAAACACCATATATTTT
>many|TRBJ2-7|TRBD1|TRBV7-3
CASSPGTGPSYEQYF
TGTGCCAGCAGCCCCGGGACAGGGCCCTCCTACGAGCAGTACTTC
>many|TRBJ2-1|-|TRBV20-1
CSARALKTTRGDNEQFF
TGCAGTGCTAGAGCCCTCAAGACTACCCGCGGGGACAATGAGCAGTTCTTC
>many|TRBJ1-1|TRBD1|TRBV12-3/TRBV12-4
CASSFWTGGITEAFF
TGTGCCAGCAGTTTCTGGACAGGGGGTATCACTGAAGCTTTCTTT
>many|TRBJ2-1|-|TRBV7-8
CASAGLRGVYNEQFF
TGTGCCTCGGCAGGGTTGAGGGGGGTATACAATGAGCAGTTCTTC
>many|TRBJ1-1|-|TRBV7-3
CASSLETGEAFF
TGTGCCAGCAGCCTAGAGACAGGCGAAGCTTTCTTT
>medium-sized|TRBJ1-5|-|TRBV14
CASSQEFGPQHF
TGTGCCAGCAGCCAGGAGTTTGGGCCCCAGCATTTT
>-|TRBJ1-5|-|TRBV4-1
CASSQDGGGPGETQHF
TGCGCCAGCAGCCAAGATGGAGGCGGGCCGGGAGAGACCCAGCATTTT
>once|TRBJ1-6|-|TRBV19
CASSNRADRSPLHF
TGTGCCAGTAGTAACAGGGCGGACCGTTCACCCCTCCACTTT
>many|TRBJ2-7|-|TRBV5-5
CASSPEWVGYEQYF
TGTGCCAGCAGCCCAGAATGGGTCGGCTACGAGCAGTACTTC
>-|TRBJ1-2|-|TRBV2
CASSEGRNRDGYTF
TGTGCCAGCAGTGAGGGACGAAACCGGGATGGCTACACCTTC
>many|TRBJ2-1|-|TRBV27
CASLPAANYNEQFF
TGTGCCAGCCTTCCCGCGGCTAACTACAATGAGCAGTTCTTC
>-|TRBJ2-3|TRBD1|TRBV9
CASSQRGLVADTQYF
TGTGCCAGCAGCCAAAGGGGGCTAGTGGCAGATACGCAGTATTTT
>many|TRBJ1-6|-|TRBV4-1
CASSQQTQSYNSPLHF
TGCGCCAGCAGCCAACAAACCCAGTCTTATAATTCACCCCTCCACTTT
>-|TRBJ2-5|TRBD2|TRBV7-9
CASRPGQAGDQETQYF
TGTGCCAGCAGACCGGGACAAGCGGGGGATCAAGAGACCCAGTACTTC
>many|TRBJ2-1|TRBD2|TRBV2
CASPRGLAGGPNEQFF
TGTGCCAGCCCCCGCGGACTAGCGGGAGGGCCCAATGAGCAGTTCTTC
>many|TRBJ2-2|TRBD1|TRBV5-1
CASSLAQGANTGELFF
TGCGCCAGCAGCTTGGCCCAGGGGGCCAACACCGGGGAGCTGTTTTTT
>many|TRBJ2-7|-|TRBV7-9
CASTWGRIPYEQYF
TGTGCCAGCACCTGGGGACGGATACCCTACGAGCAGTACTTC
>once|TRBJ2-5|TRBD1|TRBV7-7
CASSLTGQGETQYF
TGTGCTAGCAGCTTAACGGGACAGGGCGAGACCCAGTACTTC
>many|TRBJ1-3|TRBD1|TRBV6-2/TRBV6-3
CASIHRGNGNTIYF
TGTGCCAGCATCCACAGGGGGAACGGAAACACCATATATTTT
>-|TRBJ1-3|-|TRBV2
CASSLDGNTIYF
TGTGCCAGCAGTCTTGATGGAAACACCATATATTTT
>many|TRBJ1-1|-|TRBV5-1
CASSLRGDGQAFF
TGCGCCAGCAGCTTGAGAGGGGACGGCCAAGCTTTCTTT
>-|TRBJ2-7|TRBD2|TRBV20-1
CSARDRASGSAYEQYF
TGCAGTGCTAGAGATCGGGCTAGCGGGTCCGCCTACGAGCAGTACTTC
>-|TRBJ1-1|-|TRBV7-9
CASRPGGEGEAFF
TGTGCCAGCAGACCCGGGGGCGAGGGTGAAGCTTTCTTT
>once|TRBJ1-4|TRBD1|TRBV29-1
CSVVRTGGDEKLFF
TGCAGCGTTGTAAGGACAGGGGGGGATGAAAAACTGTTTTTT
>-|TRBJ1-1|-|TRBV20-1
CSARTWSNTEAFF
TGCAGCGCTAGAACCTGGTCGAACACAGAAGCTTTCTTT
>many|TRBJ1-5|-|TRBV6-2/TRBV6-3
CASSLGLGGGSNQPQHF
TGTGCCAGCAGCCTCGGTTTGGGGGGCGGGAGCAATCAGCCCCAGCATTTT
>many|TRBJ2-1|TRBD2|TRBV6-1
CASRTSGGYNEQFF
TGTGCCAGCAGAACTAGCGGGGGGTACAATGAGCAGTTCTTC
>many|TRBJ1-6|TRBD1|TRBV14
CASSRRQGGINSPLHF
TGTGCCAGCAGCCGTCGACAGGGCGGTATTAATTCACCCCTCCACTTT
>many|TRBJ2-2|TRBD1|TRBV11-1
CASSDRAVGELFF
TGTGCCAGCTCGGACAGGGCAGTCGGGGAGCTGTTTTTT
>-|TRBJ1-5|-|TRBV20-1
CSARGRESNQPQHF
TGCAGTGCTAGAGGCAGGGAGAGCAATCAGCCCCAGCATTTT
>many|TRBJ1-4|-|TRBV19
CASSATGRAEKLFF
TGTGCCAGTAGTGCTACAGGGCGGGCTGAAAAACTGTTTTTT
>many|TRBJ2-1|TRBD2|TRBV27
CASRRAGAQDEQFF
TGTGCCAGCAGACGAGCGGGGGCGCAGGATGAGCAGTTCTTC
>many|TRBJ2-2|TRBD2|TRBV20-1
CSATSGGNTGELFF
TGCAGTGCTACTAGCGGGGGGAACACCGGGGAGCTGTTTTTT
>-|TRBJ2-3|-|TRBV19
CASSMGGLSTDTQYF
TGTGCCAGTAGTATGGGGGGACTTAGCACAGATACGCAGTATTTT
>-|TRBJ2-1|TRBD2|TRBV7-3
CASSTLGGSSYNEQFF
TGTGCCAGCAGTACCCTCGGCGGGAGCAGCTACAATGAGCAGTTCTTC
>-|TRBJ2-2|-|TRBV9
CASNPGTGELFF
TGTGCCAGCAATCCTGGGACCGGGGAGCTGTTTTTT
>-|TRBJ1-5|-|TRBV14
CASSLSSNQRQHF
TGCGCCAGCAGCCTAAGTAGCAATCAGCGCCAGCATTTT
>many|TRBJ2-3|TRBD2|TRBV6-5
CASSPRGGLVVTDTQYF
TGTGCCAGCAGTCCCCGGGGGGGCCTTGTCGTGACAGATACGCAGTATTTT
>-|TRBJ2-7|TRBD1|TRBV12-3/TRBV12-4
CASIQGDSPEQYF
TGTGCCAGCATTCAAGGGGACAGCCCCGAGCAGTACTTC
>many|TRBJ1-1|-|TRBV20-1
CSVSWGLTEAFF
TGCAGTGTCAGCTGGGGTTTAACTGAAGCTTTCTTT
>many|TRBJ1-1|-|TRBV4-3
CASSQGAPLAGTEAFF
TGCGCCAGCAGCCAAGGAGCCCCGTTGGCCGGGACTGAAGCTTTCTTT
>many|TRBJ1-1|-|TRBV9
CASSVGMNTEAFF
TGTGCCAGCAGCGTAGGGATGAACACTGAAGCTTTCTTT
>-|TRBJ2-7|-|TRBV14
CASSNGTLAYYEQYF
TGTGCCAGCAGCAACGGGACGTTAGCCTACTATGAGCAGTACTTC
>-|TRBJ1-1|-|TRBV6-1
CASSEEGLGNTEAFF
TGTGCCAGCAGTGAAGAAGGACTTGGGAACACTGAAGCTTTCTTT
>once|TRBJ2-1|TRBD1|TRBV20-1
CSAREGGQDNEQFF
TGCAGTGCTAGAGAGGGGGGACAGGACAATGAGCAGTTCTTC
>few|TRBJ2-7|-|TRBV20-1
CSARGQGVGQYF
TGCAGTGCTAGGGGGCAGGGCGTTGGGCAGTACTTC
>-|TRBJ2-5|-|TRBV2
CASNQGNQPQYF
TGTGCCAGCAATCAGGGGAATCAGCCCCAGTACTTC
>-|TRBJ2-1|-|TRBV7-9
CASSSAMEQFF
TGTGCCAGCAGCTCGGCCATGGAGCAGTTCTTC
>-|TRBJ2-3|TRBD2|TRBV11-2
CASSLGAGMGGDTQYF
TGTGCCAGCAGCTTAGGGGCAGGGATGGGGGGGGATACGCAGTATTTT
>medium-sized|TRBJ1-3|TRBD1|TRBV10-3
CAISGTGRLGNTIYF
TGTGCCATCAGTGGGACAGGGAGGCTTGGAAACACCATATATTTT